This T cell receptor beta chain was captured in a study of long-term antiretroviral therapy in people with HIV. Comments on this clone: Its antigen is unknown.

The run of the v3.0 immunoSEQ assay was at survey level. Measured with immunoSEQ multiplex PCR; TCRdb has only the in-frame clones, and not every one. The sample consists of tens of thousands of clones, 83% of them appearing once. The CDR3 contains 16 residues. Germline V gene lookup returns CDR1 MGHDK and CDR2 SYGVNS. V trimming: 4 bases; J trimming: 3 bases; junction bases outside the gene matches: 11. Study observations and caveats: Clones expanded before ART dominated the repertoire at all time points. Blood collection from about 2004 to 2018 possibly occurred under older ART regimens.

The chain has TRBV25-1 and TRBJ2-7; 8 bases agree with TRBD1. The receptor comes from a man aged 18 to 35 with HIV. This material consisted of unsorted PBMCs, taken 0.4 years before starting antiretroviral therapy. The CDR3 DNA sequence: TGTGCCAGCAGTGCGATCACCGGGACAGGACGCTACGAGCAGTACTTC. Translation gives CASSAITGTGRYEQYF.